This TCR beta chain is from a study of shared clonotypes between healthy human individuals. Overall study results and limits: The authors expected sequencing depth to affect clonotype sharing among donors.

It was CD45RO-negative cells, positively selected for CCR7, that made up naive CD8 cells, with terminally differentiated effector memory CD45RA+ cells excluded. Authors' data handling: Filtering was not the same, since immunoSEQ gave junction-only sequences without quality scores. Generated by immunoSEQ multiplex PCR, the TCRdb table keeps only in-frame clones and is missing some. The V and J calls and clone size are taken from that table; D and trimming were inferred from the DNA. The sample records about 1,900,000 clones, about 95% being singletons. Remarks on this clone: Antigen unknown.

The source is a young man in good health. Sequencing was carried out using naive CD8+ T cells sorted from blood.

The DNA for the CDR3 is TGTGCCAGCAGTCAGACAGGGAGCAATTCACCCCTCCACTTT. It codes for CASSQTGSNSPLHF. The chain uses TRBV27 and TRBJ1-6; 7 bases agree with TRBD1. Germline CDR1 and CDR2: MNHEY and SMNVEV (reference sequence). The trim removed 5 bases at V and 7 bases at J, leaving 5 bases unmatched. This CDR3 region has 14 residues.